Shown below are 13 T cell receptor beta chains from a single sample sequenced in a study of human T cells and chemical hapten exposure. Sample time point: patch test 1, 2 weeks after DPC sensitization. Treatment in this sample: therapeutic diphenylcyclopropenone sensitization with weekly scalp DPC. Using its own MiXCR run on the RACE reads, TCRdb lists one record per CDR3 protein. The profile shows approximately 400,000 distinct CDR3 sequences, 4.8% of them singletons. The material was whole blood, obtained in connection with sensitization to the hapten diphenylcyclopropenone (DPC). The receptors derive from a woman aged 45-59 years with alopecia areata. Some clones in this sample may be carry-over from other donors' samples.

This clonotype was seen a handful of times. The chain carries TRBV30 and TRBJ1-3; D remains ambiguous. The CDR3 has 13 amino acids. From germline, CDR1 is GTSNPN and CDR2 SVGIG (reference sequence). Trimming removed 3 bases at V and 2 bases at J, with 8 bases between. CDR3 bases: TGTGCCTGGAGAGCCGGGGCTGGAAACACCATATATTTT. It specifies CAWRAGAGNTIYF.

The chain has TRBV29-1 and TRBJ2-5; a weak D match, TRBD2 (5 bases). The CDR3 spans 13 residues. The V and J ends lost 1 base and 3 bases respectively, with 9 bases between them. The germline V gene encodes CDR1 SQVTM and CDR2 ANQGSEA. The CDR3 bases are TGCAGCGTTGAAGGTTCCGGGGAAGAGACCCAGTACTTC. Translation gives CSVEGSGEETQYF.

A few counts support this clonotype. The V call is TRBV4-2, the J call TRBJ1-3; D is perhaps TRBD1 (6 bases). Trimming removed 0 bases at V and 5 bases at J, with 11 bases between. Per germline, CDR1 LGHNA and CDR2 YNFKEQ. The CDR3 runs 15 residues. CDR3 DNA: TGTGCCAGCAGCCAAGATGAGGGGGTTAGAAACACCATATATTTT. It codes for CASSQDEGVRNTIYF.

This clonotype has just a few counts. The chain is built from TRBV2 and TRBJ1-1; possibly TRBD1 for D (5 bases). The germline V and J ends were trimmed by 8 bases and 5 bases, with 15 bases remaining between them. CDR1 and CDR2 (germline): SNHLY, FYNNEI. There are 13 residues in the CDR3. The CDR3 region has the DNA TGTGCCAGCTCATCGGGGGTAGGGACTGAAGCTTTCTTT. Its protein is CASSSGVGTEAFF.

This clonotype was seen at least ten times. V usage is TRBV6-6 and J usage is TRBJ2-3; TRBD2 aligns across 8 bases. This CDR3 is 17 amino acids long. V was clipped by 0 bases and J by 3 bases; unmatched bases: 8. Germline V gene lookup returns CDR1 MNHNY and CDR2 SVGAGI (reference sequence). The CDR3 DNA follows: TGTGCCAGCAGTTACTCCATAAAGAGCGGGGGTACAGATACGCAGTATTTT. Amino acid sequence: CASSYSIKSGGTDTQYF.

This clonotype was seen only a few times. This chain joins TRBV12-3 or TRBV12-4 and TRBJ2-1; D might be TRBD1 (6 bases). Trimming pared 5 bases from V and 7 bases from J, leaving 15 bases between. The CDR3 loop spans 14 amino acids. CDR3 nucleotide sequence: TGTGCCAGCAGTACTTCCGGGACACTGAATGAGCAGTTCTTC. Translated: CASSTSGTLNEQFF.

This chain links TRBV24-1 with TRBJ2-3, with D perhaps matching TRBD2 (6 bases). The germline gives CDR1 KGHDR, CDR2 SFDVKD. The CDR3 loop spans 16 amino acids. Trimming removed 4 bases at V and 1 base at J, with 14 bases between. In DNA, the CDR3 is TGTGCCACCAGTGACTCGGGACTGCCGGGCACAGATACGCAGTATTTT. Its protein is CATSDSGLPGTDTQYF.

Ten or more counts support this clonotype. This chain connects TRBV5-5 to TRBJ2-6; a weak D match, TRBD1 (5 bases). The CDR3 is made up of 16 amino acids. Deletions cut 3 bases from V and 0 bases from J, with 10 bases between. Per germline, CDR1 SGHKS and CDR2 YYEKEE (reference sequence). Here the CDR3 DNA reads TGTGCCAGCAGCTCCAGACAGTCCTCTGGGGCCAACGTCCTGACTTTC. It encodes CASSSRQSSGANVLTF.

The rearrangement joins TRBV28 to TRBJ1-1; tentative D call: TRBD1 (6 bases). The ends were cut back, 5 bases at V and 0 bases at J, with 10 bases in the middle. The CDR3 runs 14 residues. The V gene's germline CDR1 is MDHEN and CDR2 SYDVKM. The CDR3 nucleotides are TGTGCCAGCAGTCGATCAGGGGTGAACACTGAAGCTTTCTTT. Amino acids: CASSRSGVNTEAFF. The complete variable domain, with remaining parts taken from reference TRBV28 and TRBJ1-1, reads DVKVTQSSRYLVKRTGEKVFLECVQDMDHENMFWYRQDPGLGLRLIYFSYDVKMKEKGDIPEGYSVSREKKERFSLILESASTNQTSMYLCASSRSGVNTEAFFGQGTRLTVV.

V usage is TRBV5-6 and J usage is TRBJ1-1; no clear D. Between the trimmed V and J ends, which lost 0 bases and 4 bases, there was a span of 10 bases. The CDR3 contains 14 residues. Germline loops: CDR1 SGHDT, CDR2 YYEEEE. The CDR3 sequence is CASSLGAGRTEAFF. DNA for the CDR3: TGTGCCAGCAGCTTGGGGGCAGGACGCACTGAAGCTTTCTTT.

This clonotype turned up a few times. The chain recombines TRBV6-6 with TRBJ1-6; D is unresolved. The CDR3 spans 16 residues. Trimming took 4 bases from V and 0 from J, leaving 10 bases between them. Germline V lookup: CDR1 MNHNY, CDR2 SVGAGI (reference sequence). CDR3 sequence reads: CASSSVRHSYNSPLHF. The CDR3 region has the DNA TGTGCCAGCAGTTCCGTGAGACACTCCTATAATTCACCCCTCCACTTT.

V gene TRBV5-1 combines with J gene TRBJ2-3; no firm D call. Trimming shortened V by 5 bases and J by 4 bases, and 11 bases separated the two germline ends. CDR1 and CDR2 (germline): SGHRS, YFSETQ. This CDR3 has 13 residues. The CDR3 loop reads CASSPVAADTQYF. As DNA, the CDR3 is TGCGCCAGCAGTCCGGTTGCGGCAGATACGCAGTATTTT.

This clonotype came up many times. The genes are TRBV6-1 and TRBJ2-5, with 7 bases aligning to TRBD1. V lost 2 bases, J lost 6 bases, and 12 bases stayed unmatched. The CDR3 runs to 16 residues. CDR1 is MNHNS and CDR2 is SASEGT in the germline V gene. CDR3 DNA sequence: TGTGCCAGCAGTGAATACGAGACAGGGTTGGAAAAGACCCAGTACTTC. The encoded protein is CASSEYETGLEKTQYF.